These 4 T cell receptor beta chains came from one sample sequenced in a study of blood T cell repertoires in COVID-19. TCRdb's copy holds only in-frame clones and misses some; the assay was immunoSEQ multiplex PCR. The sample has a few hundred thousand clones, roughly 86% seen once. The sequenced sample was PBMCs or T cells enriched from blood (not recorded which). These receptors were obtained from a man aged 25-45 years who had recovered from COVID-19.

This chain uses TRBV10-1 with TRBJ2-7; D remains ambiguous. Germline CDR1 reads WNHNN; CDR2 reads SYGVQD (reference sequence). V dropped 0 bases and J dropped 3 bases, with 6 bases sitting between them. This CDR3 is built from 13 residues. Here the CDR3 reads CASSESPVYEQYF. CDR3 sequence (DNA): TGCGCCAGCAGTGAGTCCCCAGTCTACGAGCAGTACTTC.

CDR3 in amino acids: CASSRGQMGHEQYF. Written as DNA, the CDR3 is TGTGCCAGCAGCCGGGGACAAATGGGGCACGAGCAGTACTTC. The rearrangement links TRBV7-2 to TRBJ2-7, with D perhaps TRBD1 (6 bases). The V gene lost 5 bases and the J gene lost 5 bases, with 16 bases spanning the gap. Germline CDR1 SGHTA, CDR2 FQGNSA. This CDR3 has 14 residues.

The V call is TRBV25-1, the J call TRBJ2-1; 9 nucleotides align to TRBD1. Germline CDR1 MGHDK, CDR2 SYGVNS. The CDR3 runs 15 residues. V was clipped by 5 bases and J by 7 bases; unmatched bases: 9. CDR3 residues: CASSQETGGWNEQFF. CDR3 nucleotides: TGTGCCAGCAGTCAGGAAACAGGGGGCTGGAATGAGCAGTTCTTC. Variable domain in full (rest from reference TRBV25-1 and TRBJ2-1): EADIYQTPRYLVIGTGKKITLECSQTMGHDKMYWYQQDPGMELHLIHYSYGVNSTEKGDLSSESTVSRIRTEHFPLTLESARPSHTSQYLCASSQETGGWNEQFFGPGTRLTVL.

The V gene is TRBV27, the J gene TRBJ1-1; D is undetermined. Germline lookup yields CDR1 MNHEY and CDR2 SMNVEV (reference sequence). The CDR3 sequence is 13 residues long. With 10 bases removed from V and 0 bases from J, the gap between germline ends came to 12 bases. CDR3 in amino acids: CATHRSMNTEAFF. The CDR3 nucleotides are TGTGCCACCCACCGGAGCATGAACACTGAAGCTTTCTTT.